This T cell receptor beta chain was recorded in a study of blood T cell repertoires in COVID-19. For the study at large: COVID-19 samples from acute and convalescent phases originated in the United States, Italy and Spain.

Trimming removed 0 bases at V and 4 bases at J, with 12 bases between. Germline values: CDR1 SGHDN, CDR2 FVKESK. The CDR3 loop spans 15 amino acids. Under the authors' procedure: Reference gene primer amplification gave nucleated cell count estimates. Clones were sequenced by immunoSEQ multiplex PCR, and TCRdb holds only the in-frame ones, with some missing. D and trimming were read from the DNA, whereas the V and J calls and clone size are those reported in that table. The sample yields under 13,000 clones, around four fifths seen once. There are a few counts of this clone. This sequence was found in a human donor in a cohort sampled during active COVID-19. What was sequenced was peripheral blood. The chain uses TRBV14 and TRBJ2-5; D ambiguous. CDR3 in amino acids: CASSQEKSYGETQYF. The DNA for the CDR3 is TGTGCCAGCAGCCAAGAAAAAAGTTACGGAGAGACCCAGTACTTC.